This T cell receptor beta chain was observed in a study of blood T cell repertoires in COVID-19. Germline-derived CDR1 and CDR2 are KGHDR and SFDVKD. J was trimmed by 8 bases and V by 9 bases; bases with no gene match: 14. The CDR3 contains 15 residues. The data were produced by immunoSEQ multiplex PCR, yet TCRdb's version contains in-frame clones alone and is incomplete. The data show 200,000 to 300,000 clones, roughly 86% seen once. Sequencing used peripheral blood. The V gene is TRBV24-1, the J gene TRBJ2-1, with 8 bases that match TRBD2. The receptor comes from a man at least 80 years old with acute or convalescent COVID-19. CDR3 in DNA: TGTGCCACCCAAGACCCTACCGGGAGGGCCGATGAGCAGTTCTTC. Its translation is CATQDPTGRADEQFF.